This TCR beta chain stems from a study of tumor-infiltrating lymphocytes in primary liver carcinoma (dated by TCRdb to the late 2010s). Concerning the study at large: The five patients, three men and two women aged 30 to 69 years, had hepatocellular carcinoma (four) or combined HCC and intrahepatic cholangiocarcinoma (one). The study combined TCRbeta repertoire sequencing, expression microarrays and whole-exome sequencing across five regions of each liver tumor, with adjacent normal tissue and blood. Each sample produced roughly 3.65 to 7.5 million productive TCRbeta reads, and read depth showed no significant difference between tissue types. Tumors of the five patients were stage T1-T3 N0M0 with maximum diameters of about 4 to 10 cm. Agilent mRNA microarray profiling was performed on the roughly 25 tumor region samples to relate TCRbeta repertoire diversity to the local molecular phenotype. A total of 35 specimens from 5 patients went through TCRbeta repertoire sequencing, namely 25 tumor regions, 5 adjacent noncancerous liver tissues and 5 peripheral blood samples. Reproducibility between technical replicate repertoires was high, with correlation coefficients above 0.98 and mean shared-clone rates about 0.89. What the authors observed across the whole study: Compared with blood, tumors had a significantly larger share of the repertoire taken up by the top 250 clones (p = 0.039). With just a few patients in the study, the authors point out that the findings should be validated in a larger study. Consistent with antigen-driven expansion, pairs of tumor regions showed higher repertoire overlap (mean roughly 36%) than either tumor-adjacent pairs (around 17%) or tumor-blood pairs (roughly 15%). Because the samples were bulk and unsorted, CD4+ and CD8+ T cell repertoires could not be compared. Because only the TCR beta chain was sequenced and unpaired alpha chains were not captured, true repertoire diversity is likely underestimated. Only roughly 7-24% of top clones appeared in all five regions of a tumor, which suggests that tumor-infiltrating T cells are spatially heterogeneous.

Without any cell sorting, total RNA and DNA were co-extracted from approximately 22-30 mg of bulk tissue using the AllPrep DNA/RNA mini kit. Between late 2015 and March 2016, a handful of patients in China with histopathologically diagnosed primary liver carcinoma had surgical resection. At the time of sampling, the patients were treatment-naive and had chronic HBV infection. Each tumor was sampled at five spatially separated regions: the tumor centre plus the superior, inferior, left-lateral and right-lateral poles. Histology showed that every tumor sample contained more than 80% viable tumor cells. Pieces of fresh tumor and adjacent tissue were cut in half, with one half kept in RNAlater at -80 degrees C and the other half sent for histology. TCRbeta-specific cDNA was reverse-transcribed from approximately 500 ng total RNA using a constant-region primer and ProtoScript II reverse transcriptase. Three nested multiplex PCR rounds, following a slightly modified ARM-PCR procedure, were used to build the TCRbeta libraries. A final 25-cycle PCR with Deep VentR polymerase added sample barcodes and Illumina adapters. Before sequencing, amplicons of 200-500 bp were gel-purified using a QIAquick gel extraction kit. An Illumina HiSeq 2500 was used to sequence the TCRbeta amplicons, generating 250-bp paired-end reads. In the source study's methods: Trimmomatic v0.33 was used to quality-trim the reads, and FLASH v1.2.11 was used to merge paired reads so that full CDR3 sequences could be recovered. V, D and J germline segments were assigned to the rearranged TCRbeta sequences using MiGEC v1.2.1b. Clonotype statistics, along with Shannon-Wiener diversity indices, were calculated using VDJtools v1.0.0. Except for diversity analysis, only each sample's 250 most abundant clonotypes were used in subsequent analyses to reduce sampling bias. Starting from the raw public reads, TCRdb applied fastp trimming at Q25, assembled clones with MiXCR and retained in-frame beta chains. Every distinct CDR3 protein forms one entry, paired with its most common genes and DNA. The V and J calls here are based on TCRdb, not the publication. The sample includes about 210,000 distinct CDR3 sequences, with just under 85% observed a single time. Jointly, the top ten make up 15% to 20% of the sample.

In the case of this clonotype: The target of this receptor is not known. A read error may account for a junction end that differs from germline.

The sequence was obtained from a man in his forties with primary liver carcinoma and hepatitis B virus infection. The material sequenced was tumor tissue from primary liver carcinoma.

Here the CDR3 is given as CASSFVSPGEQYF. Read as DNA, the sequence is TGTGCCAGCAGCTTCGTCTCACCAGGCGAGCAATACTTC. Rearrangement joined TRBV5-4 to TRBJ2-7; the D gene is unclear. There are 13 amino acids in the CDR3, from cysteine to phenylalanine inclusive. Only CDR3 DNA remains: 39 bases, in frame from the first base. As encoded in the germline V gene (reference sequence), CDR1 is SGHNT while CDR2 is YYREEE.